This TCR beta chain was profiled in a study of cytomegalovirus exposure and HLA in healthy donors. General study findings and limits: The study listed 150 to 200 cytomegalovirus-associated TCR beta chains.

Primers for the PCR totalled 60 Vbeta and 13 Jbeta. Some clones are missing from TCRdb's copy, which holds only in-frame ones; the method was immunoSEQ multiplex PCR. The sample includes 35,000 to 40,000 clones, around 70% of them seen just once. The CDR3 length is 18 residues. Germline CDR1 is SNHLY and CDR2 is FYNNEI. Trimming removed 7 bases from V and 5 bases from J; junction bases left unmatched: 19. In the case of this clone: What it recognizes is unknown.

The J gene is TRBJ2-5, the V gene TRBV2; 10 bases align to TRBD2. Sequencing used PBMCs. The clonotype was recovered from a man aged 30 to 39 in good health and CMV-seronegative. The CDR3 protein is CASIGTSAIKTFGETQYF. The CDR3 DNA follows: TGTGCCAGCATTGGGACTAGCGCAATAAAAACCTTTGGGGAGACCCAGTACTTC.